These 29 T cell receptor beta chains were sequenced from one sample in a study of CD8 T cells in Susac syndrome. Random hexamers primed reverse transcription of about 0.45 to 1 ug RNA. TCRdb re-derived calls from the immunoSEQ multiplex PCR reads in MiXCR, one entry per CDR3 protein. The sample includes 240,000 or so distinct CDR3 sequences, around 96% seen only once; the top ten take about 0.095%. Sequencing was done on a sample of CD4+ T cells from PBMCs. The receptors stem from a human donor with Susac syndrome.

The V gene is TRBV20-1, the J gene TRBJ1-5; D unresolved. This CDR3 has 13 amino acids. Trimming removed 3 bases at V and 3 bases at J, with 9 bases between. Germline-derived CDR1 and CDR2 are DFQATT and SNEGSKA (reference sequence). CDR3 nucleotides: TGCAGTGCTAGGCCGGGTACCAATCAGCCCCAGCATTTT. It translates to CSARPGTNQPQHF.

This chain links TRBV18 with TRBJ2-5; a weak D match, TRBD1 (5 bases). Germline V CDR1 and CDR2: KGHSH, LQKENI. V lost 3 bases, J lost 2 bases, and 7 bases lay in between. The CDR3 spans 13 residues. The chain's CDR3 is CASSPDKQETQYF. The CDR3 coding sequence is TGTGCCAGCTCACCGGACAAGCAAGAGACCCAGTACTTC.

The chain couples TRBV5-6 to TRBJ2-3, with 12 bases identical to TRBD2. The germline V gene encodes CDR1 SGHDT and CDR2 YYEEEE. J gave up 5 bases and V 4 bases, and 8 bases lay outside the gene matches. The CDR3 spans 16 residues. CDR3 protein: CASSPRLAGVGDTQYF. CDR3 nucleotide sequence: TGTGCCAGCAGCCCTCGACTAGCGGGAGTTGGAGATACGCAGTATTTT.

This clonotype was found once. V is TRBV20-1 and J is TRBJ2-7; 9 nucleotides match TRBD1. Germline CDR1 is DFQATT and CDR2 is SNEGSKA (reference sequence). The CDR3 is made up of 15 amino acids. Unmatched junction bases numbered 10, after V lost 6 bases and J lost 1 base. The CDR3, as DNA: TGCAGTGCCGACACGGGACAGGGCCAGTCCTACGAGCAGTACTTC. Its protein is CSADTGQGQSYEQYF.

The genes are TRBV4-1 and TRBJ2-7, with D perhaps given as TRBD1 or TRBD2 (6 bases each). The V end lost 0 bases, the J end lost 7 bases, and 19 bases lay between the germline ends. Germline V gene sequence: CDR1 MGHRA, CDR2 YSYEKL. The CDR3 length is 16 residues. This CDR3 reads CASSQDDGGGLYEQYF. The CDR3 bases are TGCGCCAGCAGCCAAGATGATGGAGGGGGGTTGTATGAGCAGTACTTC.

This sequence joins TRBV29-1 and TRBJ1-1, with D tentatively TRBD1 (5 bases). The V gene's germline CDR1 is SQVTM and CDR2 ANQGSEA. Trimming shortened V by 1 base and J by 1 base, and 7 bases separated the two germline ends. This CDR3 comprises 13 residues. The CDR3 spells CSVEVTGNTEAFF. CDR3 nucleotide sequence: TGCAGCGTTGAAGTTACAGGGAACACTGAAGCTTTCTTT.

The V gene is TRBV14, the J gene TRBJ2-1, with D possibly being TRBD2 (5 bases). The CDR3 is made up of 12 amino acids. The germline V gene encodes CDR1 SGHDN and CDR2 FVKESK. Deletions cut 2 bases from V and 9 bases from J, with 8 bases between. The CDR3 coding sequence is TGTGCCAGCAGCCAACTCGCGGGTGAGCAGTTCTTC. Translated: CASSQLAGEQFF.

The chain is built from TRBV19 and TRBJ2-3; TRBD1 aligns across 7 bases. V gave up 4 bases and J gave up 0 bases; unmatched junction bases: 7. The CDR3 sequence is 16 residues long. The germline V gene has CDR1 LNHDA and CDR2 SQIVND (reference sequence). In DNA form, the CDR3 reads TGTGCCAGTAGTACCCAGGGGGAGTTGAGCACAGATACGCAGTATTTT. This encodes CASSTQGELSTDTQYF.

The V and J genes are TRBV9 and TRBJ2-6; no firm D call. This CDR3 is 19 amino acids long. V was trimmed by 1 base and J by 4 bases, leaving 21 bases between them. Germline-derived CDR1 and CDR2 are SGDLS and YYNGEE. The CDR3 coding sequence is TGTGCCAGCAGCGTAACCTCCCCAGGTCGGTTCGCCGGGGCCAACGTCCTGACTTTC. Translating gives CASSVTSPGRFAGANVLTF.

In DNA form, the CDR3 reads TGTGCCAGCAGTGAACAGGTAACTAGCGGGACCAACAATGAGCAGTTCTTC. This codes for CASSEQVTSGTNNEQFF. The genes are TRBV25-1 and TRBJ2-1; 10 nucleotides line up with TRBD2. Losses at the gene ends were 2 bases for V and 5 bases for J; bases not matched to a gene: 9. The CDR3 extends over 17 amino acids. Germline V gene sequence: CDR1 MGHDK, CDR2 SYGVNS.

This chain connects TRBV3-1 to TRBJ1-3; 9 bases line up with TRBD1. The CDR3 consists of 15 residues. V was pared by 6 bases and J by 4 bases, with 7 bases of the junction left unmatched. CDR1 and CDR2 (germline): LGHDT, YNNKEL (reference sequence). CDR3 DNA: TGTGCCAGCAGGACATCCGGGACAGGGGGAAACACCATATATTTT. It translates to CASRTSGTGGNTIYF.

The rearrangement joins TRBV27 to TRBJ2-3; weak D call: TRBD2 (6 bases). Trimming removed 7 bases from V and 2 bases from J, with 13 bases in between. The CDR3 is made up of 14 amino acids. Germline V lookup: CDR1 MNHEY, CDR2 SMNVEV (reference sequence). CDR3 nucleotides: TGTGCCAGCATGTCGGGACTTCCCACAGATACGCAGTATTTT. Its translation is CASMSGLPTDTQYF.

Here the CDR3 reads CSVDAREISYGYTF. The CDR3 bases are TGCAGCGTTGATGCCCGGGAGATCTCCTATGGCTACACCTTC. The chain has TRBV29-1 and TRBJ1-2; no reliable D call. Trimming left V 3 bases short and J 4 bases short, with 15 bases between. Germline V gene data show CDR1 as SQVTM and CDR2 as ANQGSEA. This CDR3 spans 14 amino acids.

The chain is built from TRBV30 and TRBJ1-5; the D is unclear. The CDR3 runs 12 residues. CDR1 and CDR2 from the germline V gene are GTSNPN and SVGIG (reference sequence). Trimming removed 0 bases from V and 7 bases from J, with 7 bases in between. The CDR3 DNA sequence: TGTGCCTGGAGTGTACATCAACAGCCCCAGCATTTT. It encodes CAWSVHQQPQHF.

This clonotype was picked up many times. This sequence joins TRBV12-3 or TRBV12-4 and TRBJ2-3; D is unclear. Trimming cost V 6 bases and J 0 bases, with 4 bases left between them. There are 12 residues in the CDR3. The CDR3 reads CASSFSTDTQYF. DNA for the CDR3: TGTGCCAGCAGCTTTAGCACAGATACGCAGTATTTT.

This sequence joins TRBV29-1 and TRBJ2-2; 8 bases are shared with TRBD2. Unmatched junction bases numbered 8, after V lost 4 bases and J lost 4 bases. This CDR3 has 15 amino acids. Germline CDR1 reads SQVTM; CDR2 reads ANQGSEA. The CDR3, as DNA: TGCAGCGTTGGAGGTCCCGGGGGGGGCACCGGGGAGCTGTTTTTT. Translated, it gives CSVGGPGGGTGELFF.

A single count supports this clonotype. The J gene is TRBJ2-4, the V gene TRBV20-1; the match to TRBD1 covers 10 bases. Germline loops: CDR1 DFQATT, CDR2 SNEGSKA (reference sequence). V gave up 6 bases and J gave up 6 bases; unmatched junction bases: 17. The CDR3 extends over 17 amino acids. In DNA, the CDR3 is TGCAGTGCCCTCTCAATAGTGGGGACAGGGGAGGGAAACATTCAGTACTTC. It yields the protein CSALSIVGTGEGNIQYF.

The rearrangement uses TRBV7-8 and TRBJ2-2, with D maybe TRBD1 (6 bases). The CDR3 contains 16 residues. Germline-derived CDR1 and CDR2 are SGHVS and FQNEAQ. V was trimmed by 2 bases and J by 6 bases, leaving 16 bases between them. In DNA, the CDR3 is TGTGCCAGCAGCTTAAACAACAGGGTCATGCCCGGGGAGCTGTTTTTT. Encoded protein: CASSLNNRVMPGELFF.

The chain couples TRBV20-1 to TRBJ2-7, with unresolved D. The CDR3 is 11 amino acids. The V end lost 3 bases, the J end lost 5 bases, and 8 bases lay between the germline ends. Germline lookup yields CDR1 DFQATT and CDR2 SNEGSKA (reference sequence). The CDR3 nucleotides are TGCAGTGCTAGTCTGGCTCACGAGCAGTACTTC. Translated, it gives CSASLAHEQYF.

This clonotype was observed a handful of times. The chain uses TRBV12-3 or TRBV12-4 and TRBJ2-2; D remains ambiguous. The CDR3 length is 11 residues. Trimming left V 3 bases short and J 6 bases short, with 2 bases between. The CDR3 sequence is CASSFSGELFF. The CDR3 DNA follows: TGTGCCAGCAGTTTTTCCGGGGAGCTGTTTTTT.

This clonotype was detected only a few times. V and J are TRBV7-9 and TRBJ2-7; TRBD1 matches at 10 bases. Germline values: CDR1 SEHNR, CDR2 FQNEAQ (reference sequence). J lost 0 bases, V lost 5 bases, and 1 base had no gene match. This CDR3 contains 14 residues. The chain's CDR3 is CASSRTGGSYEQYF. The CDR3, as DNA: TGTGCCAGCAGCCGGACAGGGGGCTCCTACGAGCAGTACTTC. Complete variable domain (other parts from reference TRBV7-9 and TRBJ2-7): DTGVSQNPRHKITKRGQNVTFRCDPISEHNRLYWYRQTLGQGPEFLTYFQNEAQLEKSRLLSDRFSAERPKGSFSTLEIQRTEQGDSAMYLCASSRTGGSYEQYFGPGTRLTVT.

The chain combines TRBV29-1 with TRBJ2-7; D is unresolved. The ends were cut back, 6 bases at V and 0 bases at J, with 15 bases in the middle. The CDR3 has 14 residues. Per germline, CDR1 SQVTM and CDR2 ANQGSEA. Here the CDR3 reads CSVTTIYSSYEQYF. As DNA, the CDR3 is TGCAGCGTCACGACAATATACAGCTCCTACGAGCAGTACTTC.

J is TRBJ1-2 and V is TRBV10-3; 10 bases fit TRBD1. Trimming cost V 2 bases and J 6 bases; bases outside gene matches: 0. This CDR3 region has 13 residues. Germline V gene data show CDR1 as ENHRY and CDR2 as SYGVKD. The CDR3 region is CAISEGTGDGYTF. The CDR3 DNA reads as TGTGCCATCAGTGAGGGGACAGGGGATGGCTACACCTTC.

J is TRBJ2-3 and V is TRBV6-5, with 10 bases lining up with TRBD2. The V gene end was trimmed by 5 bases and the J gene end by 1 base; junction bases not matched to a gene: 3. CDR1 is MNHEY, CDR2 SVGAGI, per germline. This CDR3 has 15 residues. The CDR3 DNA reads as TGTGCCAGCAGTAGAGCGGGAGGGGGCACAGATACGCAGTATTTT. Translated, it gives CASSRAGGGTDTQYF.

The CDR3 sequence is CASSPLTSGANVLTF. The CDR3 region has the DNA TGTGCCAGCTCACCCCTTACATCTGGGGCCAACGTCCTGACTTTC. This sequence joins TRBV18 and TRBJ2-6; no clear D gene. With 3 bases removed from V and 1 base from J, the gap between germline ends came to 7 bases. From germline, CDR1 is KGHSH and CDR2 LQKENI. The CDR3 runs to 15 residues.

This clonotype is a singleton in its sample. J is TRBJ2-4 and V is TRBV7-8; D not certain. Trimming cost V 2 bases and J 6 bases, with 8 bases left between them. Germline loops: CDR1 SGHVS, CDR2 FQNEAQ. This CDR3 spans 13 amino acids. CDR3 residues: CASSLSVGNIQYF. Written as DNA, the CDR3 is TGTGCCAGCAGCTTATCGGTCGGAAACATTCAGTACTTC.

This clonotype is a singleton in its sample. J is TRBJ2-2 and V is TRBV15; D unclear. The CDR3 has 15 amino acids. The germline V gene encodes CDR1 LNHNV and CDR2 YYDKDF (reference sequence). Trimming left V 0 bases short and J 7 bases short, with 12 bases between. Here the CDR3 DNA reads TGTGCCACCAGCAGAGATCGGGCGACGGTCGGGGAGCTGTTTTTT. Amino acid sequence: CATSRDRATVGELFF. The entire variable domain, with the rest obtained from reference TRBV15 and TRBJ2-2, is as follows: DAMVIQNPRYQVTQFGKPVTLSCSQTLNHNVMYWYQQKSSQAPKLLFHYYDKDFNNEADTPDNFQSRRPNTSFCFLDIRSPGLGDTAMYLCATSRDRATVGELFFGEGSRLTVL.

In regard to this clonotype: One end of the junction does not line up with germline, which may come from a read error. The CDR3 reads CASSNSGSETQYF. CDR3 nucleotides: TGTGCCAGCAGTAACTCGGGTTCGGAGACCCAGTACTTC. This chain connects TRBV6-5 to TRBJ2-5; D gene uncertain. The CDR3 sequence is 13 residues long. Germline V gene data show CDR1 as MNHEY and CDR2 as SVGAGI.

The genes are TRBV20-1 and TRBJ2-5; 11 positions agree with TRBD2. Losses at the gene ends were 3 bases for V and 5 bases for J; bases not matched to a gene: 23. Per germline, CDR1 DFQATT and CDR2 SNEGSKA (reference sequence). The CDR3 totals 20 residues. The CDR3, as DNA: TGCAGTGCTAGGAATCGGCTAGCGGGAGGACGCAAATGGGAAGGGGAGACCCAGTACTTC. It translates to CSARNRLAGGRKWEGETQYF.